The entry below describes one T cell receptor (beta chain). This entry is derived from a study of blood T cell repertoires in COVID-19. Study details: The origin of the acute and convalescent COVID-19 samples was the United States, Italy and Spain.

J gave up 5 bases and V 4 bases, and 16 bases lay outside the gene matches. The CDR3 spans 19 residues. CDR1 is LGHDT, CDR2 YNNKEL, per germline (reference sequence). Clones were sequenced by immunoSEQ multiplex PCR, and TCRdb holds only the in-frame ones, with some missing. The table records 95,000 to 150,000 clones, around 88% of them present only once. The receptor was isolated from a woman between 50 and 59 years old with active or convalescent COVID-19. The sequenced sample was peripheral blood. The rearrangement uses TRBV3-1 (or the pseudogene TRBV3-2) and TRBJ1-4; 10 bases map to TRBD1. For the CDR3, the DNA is TGTGCCAGCAGCCCTAGGGTTCGGGACAGGGGAGAGGGAAATGAAAAACTGTTTTTT. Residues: CASSPRVRDRGEGNEKLFF.